Included here is one T cell receptor beta chain sequence, with context. The assay was immunoSEQ multiplex PCR, and TCRdb's table has in-frame clones only and misses some. The data hold some 300,000 clones, with around nine tenths observed a single time. This specimen comes from a study of blood T cell repertoires in COVID-19. This CDR3 comprises 15 residues. In germline, CDR1 is LNHDA, CDR2 SQIVND (reference sequence). V dropped 6 bases and J dropped 4 bases, with 18 bases sitting between them. The chain couples TRBV19 to TRBJ2-5; D is possibly TRBD2 (6 bases). Sequencing used PBMCs or T cells enriched from blood (not recorded which). The sequence was obtained from a woman under 40 who had recovered from COVID-19. DNA of the CDR3: TGTGCCAGTAGAAGGTCCTCTGGGGGAGGAGAGACCCAGTACTTC. It encodes CASRRSSGGGETQYF.